The 28 T cell receptor beta chains below all came from one sample that was sequenced in a study of Graves' ophthalmopathy and Graves' hyperthyroidism. TCR beta CDR3 regions were amplified from RNA transcripts. HTBI-primed first-round RT-PCR preceded second-round multiplex PCR. TCRdb reanalysed the multiplex PCR reads using MiXCR and keeps one entry per CDR3 protein. The repertoire includes 600,000 to 700,000 distinct CDR3 sequences, 35% to 45% of them detected once, and 3% to 4% sits in the top ten. Sequencing was carried out using peripheral blood. These receptors were taken from an adult man with Graves' ophthalmopathy.

This chain uses TRBV7-9 with TRBJ1-5, with D tentatively TRBD1 (5 bases). The germline V gene encodes CDR1 SEHNR and CDR2 FQNEAQ (reference sequence). V lost 5 bases, J lost 14 bases, and 19 bases lay in between. The CDR3 has 13 residues. In DNA form, the CDR3 reads TGTGCCAGCAGCAGACTGGGACCGGGCTACGAGCATTTT. Translating gives CASSRLGPGYEHF. The complete variable domain, with remaining parts taken from reference TRBV7-9 and TRBJ1-5, reads DTGVSQNPRHKITKRGQNVTFRCDPISEHNRLYWYRQTLGQGPEFLTYFQNEAQLEKSRLLSDRFSAERPKGSFSTLEIQRTEQGDSAMYLCASSRLGPGYEHFGDGTRLSIL.

This clonotype was detected many times. This rearrangement joins TRBV9 to TRBJ2-6; D is undetermined. The CDR3 is made up of 14 amino acids. Deletions cut 2 bases from V and 0 bases from J, with 3 bases between. In germline, CDR1 is SGDLS, CDR2 YYNGEE. CDR3 sequence: CASSVYSGANVLTF. The CDR3 DNA follows: TGTGCCAGCAGCGTTTACTCTGGGGCCAACGTCCTGACTTTC. Full variable domain (rest looked up from reference TRBV9 and TRBJ2-6): DSGVTQTPKHLITATGQRVTLRCSPRSGDLSVYWYQQSLDQGLQFLIQYYNGEERAKGNILERFSAQQFPDLHSELNLSSLELGDSALYFCASSVYSGANVLTFGAGSRLTVL.

This clonotype was seen repeatedly, ten times or more. V usage is TRBV7-9 and J usage is TRBJ1-2; D not resolved. Germline loops: CDR1 SEHNR, CDR2 FQNEAQ (reference sequence). The CDR3 sequence is 14 residues long. V was shortened by 5 bases and J by 4 bases, with 14 bases between the two germline ends. Written as DNA, the CDR3 is TGTGCCAGCAGCCCCGACAAGAACGGCTATGGCTACACCTTC. Residues: CASSPDKNGYGYTF. Complete variable domain (other parts from reference TRBV7-9 and TRBJ1-2): DTGVSQNPRHKITKRGQNVTFRCDPISEHNRLYWYRQTLGQGPEFLTYFQNEAQLEKSRLLSDRFSAERPKGSFSTLEIQRTEQGDSAMYLCASSPDKNGYGYTFGSGTRLTVV.

The gene calls are TRBV25-1 and TRBJ1-1, with TRBD1 as a possible D gene (5 bases). V was trimmed by 8 bases and J by 2 bases, leaving 21 bases between them. CDR1 and CDR2 (germline): MGHDK, SYGVNS. The CDR3 has 16 amino acids. CDR3 region: CASSPPTGQGNTEAFF. The CDR3 region has the DNA TGTGCCAGCTCACCACCGACGGGGCAGGGAAACACTGAAGCTTTCTTT. Full variable domain (missing parts from reference TRBV25-1 and TRBJ1-1): EADIYQTPRYLVIGTGKKITLECSQTMGHDKMYWYQQDPGMELHLIHYSYGVNSTEKGDLSSESTVSRIRTEHFPLTLESARPSHTSQYLCASSPPTGQGNTEAFFGQGTRLTVV.

This clonotype was detected many times. The chain has TRBV3-1 and TRBJ1-1; a weak D match, TRBD1 (5 bases). CDR3 length: 15 residues. CDR1 and CDR2 from the germline V gene are LGHDT and YNNKEL (reference sequence). The ends were cut back, 2 bases at V and 7 bases at J, with 17 bases in the middle. CDR3 coding DNA: TGTGCCAGCAGCCAAACAGGATTTTTTTCGGGTGAAGCTTTCTTT. Protein: CASSQTGFFSGEAFF.

Ten or more counts support this clonotype. The chain has TRBV20-1 and TRBJ2-7, with unresolved D. Deletions cut 1 base from V and 0 bases from J, with 10 bases between. The CDR3 sequence is 14 residues long. CDR1 and CDR2 from the germline V gene are DFQATT and SNEGSKA (reference sequence). Here the CDR3 DNA reads TGCAGTGCTAGAGGGGAAATCGGCTCCTACGAGCAGTACTTC. It encodes CSARGEIGSYEQYF.

V and J are TRBV10-2 and TRBJ1-5; 8 bases match TRBD1. This CDR3 has 15 residues. Germline-derived CDR1 and CDR2 are WSHSY and SAAADI. The trim removed 6 bases at V and 4 bases at J, leaving 8 bases unmatched. The CDR3 bases are TGCGCCAGCAGCCAGGCAGGGGGCTCGAATCAGCCCCAGCATTTT. It translates to CASSQAGGSNQPQHF.

This clonotype was seen only a few times. The rearrangement uses TRBV3-1 and TRBJ2-7; possible D gene TRBD2, 5 bases. The CDR3 is made up of 15 amino acids. V dropped 1 base and J dropped 0 bases, with 10 bases sitting between them. The germline CDR1 and CDR2 sequences are LGHDT and YNNKEL (reference sequence). DNA of the CDR3: TGTGCCAGCAGCCAAGCGGGGAGAGGCTCCTACGAGCAGTACTTC. Amino acid sequence: CASSQAGRGSYEQYF.

For the CDR3, the DNA is TGTGCCAGCAGTCGTGATAGCGCTGTGGGGGAGCAGTACTTC. It encodes CASSRDSAVGEQYF. The chain combines TRBV6-5 with TRBJ2-7, with D possibly being TRBD2 (5 bases). Germline lookup yields CDR1 MNHEY and CDR2 SVGAGI. The CDR3 totals 14 residues. V lost 5 bases to trimming and J lost 7 bases, with 18 bases between them.

Remarks on this clonotype: A much larger clone lies a single base off, so this may be a read error. This chain connects TRBV2 to TRBJ2-5; a weak D match, TRBD2 (6 bases). This CDR3 comprises 15 residues. CDR1 and CDR2 (germline): SNHLY, FYNNEI. Trimming removed 3 bases at V and 5 bases at J, with 16 bases between. For the CDR3, the DNA is TGTGCCAGCAGTGACTCTTGGAGGGTAGGGGAGACCCAGTACTTC. Amino acids: CASSDSWRVGETQYF.

In this sample, this clonotype turned up many times. The J gene is TRBJ1-1, the V gene TRBV20-1; D is unclear. Germline loops: CDR1 DFQATT, CDR2 SNEGSKA (reference sequence). This CDR3 is built from 13 residues. Trimming took 8 bases from V and 1 from J, leaving 14 bases between them. This chain's CDR3 is CSPLRVTNTEAFF. DNA of the CDR3: TGCAGTCCTTTAAGGGTGACGAACACTGAAGCTTTCTTT.

This clonotype has at least ten counts. The chain is built from TRBV19 and TRBJ1-5; no firm D call. The CDR3 loop spans 12 amino acids. The germline CDR1 and CDR2 sequences are LNHDA and SQIVND (reference sequence). The V end lost 8 bases, the J end lost 2 bases, and 7 bases lay between the germline ends. CDR3 nucleotide sequence: TGTGCCAGTCGTTTAGGCAATCAGCCCCAGCATTTT. This codes for CASRLGNQPQHF.

CDR3 coding DNA: TGCGCCAGCAGGAGGCGAGCGGGAGGAAACGAGCAGTACTTC. It translates to CASRRRAGGNEQYF. The chain has TRBV5-1 and TRBJ2-7, with TRBD2 matching 9 bases. Germline CDR1 SGHRS, CDR2 YFSETQ. This CDR3 has 14 amino acids. Unmatched junction bases numbered 8, after V lost 5 bases and J lost 5 bases.

This clonotype was found many times. V gene TRBV7-9 combines with J gene TRBJ1-6; D gene ambiguous. The length of the CDR3 is 14 residues. Trimming left V 5 bases short and J 8 bases short, with 13 bases between. Germline V gene data show CDR1 as SEHNR and CDR2 as FQNEAQ (reference sequence). CDR3 sequence: CASSAPEVYSPLHF. CDR3 in DNA: TGTGCCAGCAGCGCCCCGGAGGTGTATTCACCCCTCCACTTT.

In this sample, this clonotype turned up many times. CDR3 coding DNA: TGCAGCGTTGAAGGGGTGGTGAACACTGAAGCTTTCTTT. This codes for CSVEGVVNTEAFF. The chain has TRBV29-1 and TRBJ1-1, with D uncertain. Looked up from germline, CDR1 is SQVTM and CDR2 is ANQGSEA. The CDR3 loop spans 13 amino acids. V was trimmed by 1 base and J by 0 bases, leaving 6 bases between them.

This clonotype was observed many times. This sequence joins TRBV7-3 and TRBJ2-7; D possibly uses TRBD1 or TRBD2 (6 bases each). Germline V gene lookup returns CDR1 SGHTA and CDR2 FQGTGA. The CDR3 loop spans 15 amino acids. Trimming cost V 0 bases and J 3 bases, with 12 bases left between them. The CDR3 coding sequence is TGTGCCAGCAGCTTAACTCCGGGGGCTATCTACGAGCAGTACTTC. Protein: CASSLTPGAIYEQYF. Full variable domain (remainder filled in from reference TRBV7-3 and TRBJ2-7): GAGVSQTPSNKVTEKGKYVELRCDPISGHTALYWYRQSLGQGPEFLIYFQGTGAADDSGLPNDRFFAVRPEGSVSTLKIQRTERGDSAVYLCASSLTPGAIYEQYFGPGTRLTVT.

On this clonotype: An end of the junction does not agree with germline; a read error may underlie this. V gene TRBV27 combines with J gene TRBJ2-7; weak D call: TRBD1 (5 bases). The CDR3 extends over 13 amino acids. The germline CDR1 and CDR2 sequences are MNHEY and SMNVEV (reference sequence). CDR3 region: CASGLTVSYEQYF. The CDR3, as DNA: TGTGCCAGCGGTTTGACAGTTTCCTACGAGCAGTACTTC.

As to this clonotype: An end of the junction does not agree with germline; a read error may underlie this. The chain recombines TRBV10-3 with TRBJ2-7; no clear D gene. Germline V gives CDR1 ENHRY, CDR2 SYGVKD. This CDR3 is 15 amino acids long. This CDR3 is CASSQVRCSSYEQYF. The CDR3, as DNA: TGTGCCAGCAGTCAAGTTAGATGCAGCTCCTACGAGCAGTACTTC.

This clonotype was picked up many times. V and J are TRBV5-1 and TRBJ1-2; TRBD1 agrees at 8 bases. The ends lost 3 bases at V and 1 base at J; junction bases unmatched: 2. This CDR3 comprises 14 residues. CDR1 is SGHRS and CDR2 is YFSETQ in the germline V gene. CDR3 protein: CASSSDRDNYGYTF. CDR3 nucleotides: TGCGCCAGCAGCTCGGACAGGGATAACTATGGCTACACCTTC.

This clonotype occurred a few times. This clone may be a read error of a much larger clone one base away. This chain connects TRBV10-3 to TRBJ2-5, with D perhaps being TRBD1 or TRBD2 (6 bases each). CDR3 length equals 13 residues. CDR1 and CDR2 from the germline V gene are ENHRY and SYGVKD. Trimming stripped 9 bases from V and 5 bases from J, with 16 bases between. CDR3 in amino acids: CAMRGAIDETQYF. CDR3 nucleotide sequence: TGTGCCATGAGGGGGGCCATCGATGAGACCCAGTACTTC.

The rearrangement uses TRBV7-2 and TRBJ1-4, with D uncertain. Germline V CDR1 and CDR2: SGHTA, FQGNSA. Trimming took 3 bases from V and 2 from J, leaving 7 bases between them. The CDR3 is 14 residues long. CDR3 in DNA: TGTGCCAGCAGCTTTGTTCGGACTAATGAAAAACTGTTTTTT. This encodes CASSFVRTNEKLFF.

This clonotype showed up just once. This chain links TRBV19 with TRBJ2-6; D not certain. Per germline, CDR1 LNHDA and CDR2 SQIVND (reference sequence). The V and J ends lost 4 bases and 6 bases respectively, with 10 bases between them. This CDR3 comprises 14 residues. CDR3 in amino acids: CASSNAAQANVLTF. The DNA of the CDR3 is TGTGCCAGTAGTAACGCCGCGCAGGCCAACGTCCTGACTTTC.

This clonotype appeared many times. The chain joins TRBV6-6 to TRBJ2-5; no reliable D call. The V end lost 6 bases, the J end lost 3 bases, and 14 bases lay between the germline ends. The CDR3 runs 14 residues. CDR1 and CDR2 from the germline V gene are MNHNY and SVGAGI (reference sequence). CDR3 residues: CASSRGPAKETQYF. The CDR3 region has the DNA TGTGCCAGCAGCCGTGGACCGGCGAAAGAGACCCAGTACTTC.

Many counts were recorded for this clonotype. This sequence joins TRBV29-1 and TRBJ1-2; D unresolved. Germline-derived CDR1 and CDR2 are SQVTM and ANQGSEA. V was clipped by 5 bases and J by 0 bases, with 19 bases between them. The CDR3 covers 16 residues. The CDR3 loop reads CSVNSGLDRANYGYTF. The CDR3 DNA is TGCAGCGTTAATTCCGGGTTAGATCGGGCTAACTATGGCTACACCTTC.

The chain carries TRBV15 and TRBJ1-4, with a weak D call TRBD1 (5 bases). Between the trimmed V and J ends, which lost 2 bases and 0 bases, there was a span of 7 bases. This CDR3 is 15 amino acids long. Germline V lookup: CDR1 LNHNV, CDR2 YYDKDF (reference sequence). The CDR3 sequence: CATSRRGATNEKLFF. CDR3 nucleotide sequence: TGTGCCACCAGCAGACGGGGGGCAACTAATGAAAAACTGTTTTTT.

This clonotype was recorded a few times. This chain uses TRBV7-9 with TRBJ2-5; D tentatively fits TRBD1 or TRBD2 (6 bases each). V lost 4 bases and J 5 bases, leaving 29 bases between the germline ends. This CDR3 has 19 amino acids. Germline values: CDR1 SEHNR, CDR2 FQNEAQ (reference sequence). The CDR3, as DNA: TGTGCCAGCAGCTCCCGGCAGGGGACTGTCTCTTATTTTCAGGAGACCCAGTACTTC. Translated, it gives CASSSRQGTVSYFQETQYF.

Comment on this clonotype: The junction shows a germline mismatch at one end, possibly a read error. The genes are TRBV5-6 and TRBJ2-6; TRBD2 might be the D (5 bases). This CDR3 is built from 12 residues. Germline-derived CDR1 and CDR2 are SGHDT and YYEEEE. The DNA of the CDR3 is TGTGCCAGCAGCGCCGGGGTCAACGTCCTGACTTTC. This sequence encodes CASSAGVNVLTF.

This clonotype was observed many times. The V and J genes are TRBV18 and TRBJ1-1; D unclear. V was pared by 8 bases and J by 2 bases, with 15 bases between. Germline loops: CDR1 KGHSH, CDR2 LQKENI. CDR3 length equals 14 residues. The CDR3 sequence: CASSPPSLNTEAFF. The DNA of the CDR3 is TGTGCCAGCAGCCCCCCCTCTTTAAACACTGAAGCTTTCTTT.